This entry describes one T cell receptor beta chain. Its antigen is as yet unknown. Regarding time point: patch test 1, 2 weeks after DPC sensitization. The treatment was: therapeutic diphenylcyclopropenone sensitization with weekly scalp DPC. The CDR3 runs 17 residues. Deletions cut 7 bases from V and 0 bases from J, with 20 bases between. Germline-derived CDR1 and CDR2 are SGHRS and YFSETQ. TCRdb called the RACE reads again in MiXCR, with one record for every CDR3 protein. This sample yields roughly 360,000 distinct CDR3 sequences, of which roughly 5% are seen a single time; around 2.3% belongs to the top ten. The sample comes from a study of human T cells and chemical hapten exposure. General observations from the study: TCRs at high frequency, those above 1 in 1000, did not change with DPC sensitization.

The material was whole blood, obtained in connection with sensitization to the hapten diphenylcyclopropenone (DPC). The V call is TRBV5-1, the J call TRBJ1-5; no reliable D call. The sequence derives from a woman between 50 and 59 years old with alopecia areata. Some clones in this sample may be carry-over from other donors' samples. The DNA for the CDR3 is TGCGCCAGCCTGGGAATTCGACAAATTCATAGCAATCAGCCCCAGCATTTT. Translating gives CASLGIRQIHSNQPQHF.